These 32 T cell receptor beta chains were sequenced from one sample in a study of tumor-infiltrating lymphocytes in glioblastoma multiforme. TCR beta libraries were built from RNA through three nested multiplex PCR rounds using modified ARM-PCR. TCRdb re-called the multiplex PCR reads through MiXCR, storing one row per CDR3 protein. The table records fewer than 10,000 distinct CDR3 sequences, around three quarters of them present only once. The specimen was brain tumor tissue. These receptor sequences come from a male donor with glioblastoma.

CDR3 in amino acids: CDSSQDTARGTQYF. In DNA, the CDR3 is TGCGATAGCAGCCAGGATACGGCCCGGGGTACGCAGTATTTT. V and J are TRBV4-1 and TRBJ2-3; D might be TRBD2 (5 bases). Per germline, CDR1 MGHRA and CDR2 YSYEKL. The CDR3 totals 14 residues.

Worth noting for this clonotype: This may come from a read error, since a much larger clone is one base off. This sequence joins TRBV6-5 and TRBJ2-7; D assignment may be TRBD1 or TRBD2 (5 bases each). The CDR3 consists of 13 residues. Germline-derived CDR1 and CDR2 are MNHEY and SVGAGI. The CDR3, as DNA: TGTGCCAGCAGTTGGGACGGAAGGTACGAGCGGTACTTC. The encoded protein is CASSWDGRYERYF.

Comment on this clonotype: This may arise from a read error, as a much more abundant clone is one base away. For the CDR3, the DNA is TGTGCCAGCAGAGCGGCAGGGGGACTTTACGAGCAGTACTTC. It translates to CASRAAGGLYEQYF. The gene calls are TRBV2 and TRBJ2-7; tentative D call: TRBD1 (7 bases). The CDR3 covers 14 residues. In germline, CDR1 is SNHLY, CDR2 FYNNEI. V lost 6 bases, J lost 4 bases, and 16 bases lay in between.

This chain joins TRBV11-2 and TRBJ2-7; unclear D gene. The CDR3 length is 14 residues. V lost 7 bases and J 4 bases, leaving 17 bases between the germline ends. Germline V gene lookup returns CDR1 SGHAT and CDR2 FQNNGV. The CDR3 here is CASTLGGGGYEQYF. Written as DNA, the CDR3 is TGTGCCAGCACCCTGGGTGGCGGCGGATACGAGCAGTACTTC.

To note about this clonotype: Mismatch with germline at one junction end may stem from a read error. V usage is TRBV6-1 and J usage is TRBJ1-1, with TRBD1 as a possible D gene (5 bases). Looked up from germline, CDR1 is MNHNS and CDR2 is SASEGT. CDR3 length equals 12 residues. The DNA for the CDR3 is TGCTCCGGGGGGTCTGGGAACACTAAAGCTTTCTTT. Translating it yields CSGGSGNTKAFF.

This clonotype was seen once. This sequence joins TRBV11-2 and TRBJ2-3; D remains unclear. This CDR3 has 14 residues. Trimming shortened V by 2 bases and J by 4 bases, and 10 bases separated the two germline ends. Per germline, CDR1 SGHAT and CDR2 FQNNGV. CDR3: CASSLQVKADTQYF. The CDR3 DNA is TGTGCCAGCAGCTTACAGGTTAAGGCAGATACGCAGTATTTT.

V gene TRBV11-3 combines with J gene TRBJ2-2; tentatively, D is TRBD1 (5 bases). CDR3 length: 19 amino acids. Trimming removed 1 base at V and 6 bases at J, with 24 bases between. The germline CDR1 and CDR2 sequences are SGHNT and YENEEA. The CDR3 DNA reads as TGTGCCAGCAGCTTAGGGCCCGCTACGACAGCGAAAAAGGCCGGGGAGCTGTTTTTT. As protein: CASSLGPATTAKKAGELFF.

Concerning this clonotype itself: The junction differs from germline at one of its ends, possibly a read error. The chain carries TRBV7-9 and TRBJ2-2; D tentatively reads TRBD1 or TRBD2 (6 bases each). Germline CDR1 is SEHNR and CDR2 is FQNEAQ (reference sequence). The length of the CDR3 is 12 residues. The CDR3: CAGRGGDGELVF. The CDR3 nucleotides are TGTGCCGGCAGGGGCGGGGACGGGGAGCTGGTTTTT.

This clonotype has only one observation. This CDR3 fails to terminate in the conserved phenylalanine or tryptophan, so it likely reflects a read error. The chain recombines TRBV20-1 with TRBJ1-1; 7 bases are a match to TRBD1. V lost 4 bases and J lost 6; bases outside the gene matches: 8. Germline V gene lookup returns CDR1 DFQATT and CDR2 SNEGSKA (reference sequence). The CDR3 has 13 amino acids. CDR3 protein: CSATGQGGPEAFL. For the CDR3, the DNA is TGCAGTGCTACTGGGCAGGGGGGACCTGAAGCTTTCCTT.

This clonotype appeared a single time. The chain joins TRBV11-2 to TRBJ2-3; D gene uncertain. With 2 bases removed from V and 1 base from J, the gap between germline ends came to 7 bases. Germline V gene lookup returns CDR1 SGHAT and CDR2 FQNNGV. This CDR3 region has 14 residues. This CDR3 is CASSLFRRTDTQYF. CDR3 coding DNA: TGTGCCAGCAGCTTATTCAGGCGCACAGATACGCAGTATTTT.

Of note for this clonotype: This CDR3 is missing its conserved last phenylalanine or tryptophan, likely due to a read error. The rearrangement joins TRBV11-3 to TRBJ1-1; D unresolved. The germline CDR1 and CDR2 sequences are SGHNT and YENEEA. The CDR3 is 16 amino acids. V lost 3 bases and J lost 2, with 16 bases in between. CDR3 bases: TGTGCCAGCAGCTTCAAGGGTGCTGGGCTCAACACTGAAGCTTTCTAT. It translates to CASSFKGAGLNTEAFY.

V usage is TRBV6-5 and J usage is TRBJ2-7; D call uncertain. The germline V gene has CDR1 MNHEY and CDR2 SVGAGI. The ends were cut back, 2 bases at V and 2 bases at J, with 10 bases in the middle. This CDR3 has 14 residues. The CDR3 protein is CASSYDALAYEQYF. The CDR3 DNA is TGTGCCAGCAGTTACGATGCCCTAGCCTACGAGCAGTACTTC.

In the case of this clonotype: One junction end does not reproduce the germline sequence, and a read error may be involved. V is TRBV11-1 and J is TRBJ1-1, with 7 bases aligning to TRBD1. The CDR3 sequence is 15 residues long. Germline assignment: CDR1 SGHAT and CDR2 FQDESV (reference sequence). The CDR3 loop reads CAGSFPGIGGTESFF. The CDR3 bases are TGTGCCGGCAGCTTCCCGGGGATAGGGGGCACTGAATCTTTCTTT.

The sample holds many counts of this clonotype. J is TRBJ1-5 and V is TRBV30; possibly TRBD1 for D (5 bases). This CDR3 spans 13 amino acids. V lost 5 bases, J lost 7 bases, and 15 bases lay in between. Germline assignment: CDR1 GTSNPN and CDR2 SVGIG (reference sequence). The CDR3 here is CAWASGGRQPQHF. DNA for the CDR3: TGTGCCTGGGCCAGCGGGGGGAGACAGCCCCAGCATTTT. Drawing the rest from reference TRBV30 and TRBJ1-5, the complete variable domain is SQTIHQWPATLVQPVGSPLSLECTVEGTSNPNLYWYRQAAGRGLQLLFYSVGIGQISSEVPQNLSASRPQDRQFILSSKKLLLSDSGFYLCAWASGGRQPQHFGDGTRLSIL.

Comment on this clonotype: The junction departs from germline at one end; a sequencing error may be responsible. DNA of the CDR3: TGTGCCAGCAGGAGACAGGATGCGCAATATTTT. Translating gives CASRRQDAQYF. The chain links TRBV6-5 to TRBJ2-3, with a weak D call TRBD1 (6 bases). The germline gives CDR1 MNHEY, CDR2 SVGAGI. The CDR3 has 11 residues.

This clonotype was counted a few times. The chain joins TRBV6-2 or TRBV6-3 to TRBJ2-1, with D hard to call. The V gene lost 6 bases and the J gene lost 6 bases, with 12 bases spanning the gap. Germline CDR1 and CDR2: MNHEY and SVGEGT. There are 13 residues in the CDR3. The CDR3 DNA is TGTGCCAGCAGCTCTGCCCTCGCCAATGAGCAGTTCTTC. It codes for CASSSALANEQFF.

The sample holds many counts of this clonotype. The chain employs TRBV14 and TRBJ2-4, with D perhaps matching TRBD1 (6 bases). CDR1 and CDR2 from the germline V gene are SGHDN and FVKESK. The CDR3 loop spans 16 amino acids. V was clipped by 1 base and J by 0 bases, with 10 bases between them. The CDR3 reads CASSQAGHLAKNIQYF. DNA of the CDR3: TGTGCCAGCAGCCAAGCGGGACATTTAGCCAAAAACATTCAGTACTTC.

The V gene is TRBV14, the J gene TRBJ2-7; D possibly corresponds to TRBD1 (5 bases). V lost 4 bases and J lost 0, with 19 bases in between. The CDR3 totals 17 residues. From germline, CDR1 is SGHDN and CDR2 FVKESK. The CDR3 coding sequence is TGTGCCAGCAGCCGAGGACCATTGCAGGGTGGCTCCTACGAGCAGTACTTC. Its translation: CASSRGPLQGGSYEQYF.

Note on this clonotype: The conserved final phenylalanine or tryptophan is absent from the CDR3, which likely points to a read error. V is TRBV20-1 and J is TRBJ1-5; tentative D call: TRBD2 (6 bases). The last part of the DNA fits TRBJ2-3 better; the J call may be wrong. The length of the CDR3 is 14 residues. The germline CDR1 and CDR2 sequences are DFQATT and SNEGSKA (reference sequence). The CDR3 is CSDRAPGVDQPQYL. The CDR3 coding sequence is TGCAGTGATAGGGCACCGGGGGTCGATCAGCCCCAGTATCTT.

With regard to this clonotype: One end of the junction fails to match germline, which may point to a read error. The chain links TRBV11-1 to TRBJ2-5; 12 positions agree with TRBD1. The length of the CDR3 is 16 residues. CDR1 and CDR2 from the germline V gene are SGHAT and FQDESV (reference sequence). The CDR3 spells CASSLPGQGAREDQCF. Written as DNA, the CDR3 is TGTGCCAGCAGCCTCCCGGGACAGGGGGCAAGGGAGGACCAGTGCTTC.

The chain joins TRBV20-1 to TRBJ1-2, with TRBD1 identical over 8 bases. J lost 3 bases, V lost 0 bases, and 9 bases had no gene match. Germline V gives CDR1 DFQATT, CDR2 SNEGSKA (reference sequence). CDR3 size: 16 residues. CDR3 bases: TGCAGTGCTAGAGATCCCGGGACAGGCAATTACTATGGCTACACCTTC. Residues: CSARDPGTGNYYGYTF.

This chain uses TRBV7-8 with TRBJ2-1, with a tentative D call TRBD2 (5 bases). Germline CDR1 is SGHVS and CDR2 is FQNEAQ. V was shortened by 8 bases and J by 3 bases, with 17 bases between the two germline ends. This CDR3 spans 15 amino acids. The DNA for the CDR3 is TGTGCCAGCGGCCAGAAGTTCGGGGACTACAATGAGCAGTTCTTC. This encodes CASGQKFGDYNEQFF.

Comment on this clonotype: One base away lies a much larger clone, so this may be a sequencing read error. The chain has TRBV4-3 and TRBJ2-7, with 10 bases aligning to TRBD2. The V gene's germline CDR1 is LGHNA and CDR2 YSLEER. The CDR3 is 15 residues long. V gave up 4 bases and J gave up 4 bases; unmatched junction bases: 7. The CDR3 region has the DNA TGCGCCAGCAGCCTCGGGACTAGCGTGAGTTACGAGCAGTACTTC. Translated, it gives CASSLGTSVSYEQYF.

The chain links TRBV11-1 to TRBJ2-1; the match to TRBD2 covers 12 bases. CDR3 length equals 15 residues. Trimming took 2 bases from V and 6 from J; bases not matched to a gene: 2. Germline assignment: CDR1 SGHAT and CDR2 FQDESV (reference sequence). For the CDR3, the DNA is TGTGCCAGCAGCTTACTAGCGGGAGGGCCCAATGAGCAGTTCTTC. Protein product: CASSLLAGGPNEQFF.

V is TRBV12-3 or TRBV12-4 and J is TRBJ2-2; D might be TRBD1 (5 bases). V lost 6 bases, J lost 9 bases, and 20 bases lay in between. The CDR3 contains 15 residues. CDR3 residues: CASSLRQGRTRELFF. DNA for the CDR3: TGTGCCAGCAGCTTAAGGCAGGGTAGGACCCGGGAGCTGTTTTTT.

On this clonotype itself: This may come from a read error, since a much larger clone is one base off. The chain combines TRBV29-1 with TRBJ1-4; 7 bases are a match to TRBD1. The CDR3 is 13 residues long. Per the germline V gene, CDR1 is SQVTM and CDR2 is ANQGSEA. The V and J ends lost 5 bases and 4 bases, in that order; junction bases with no gene match: 4. The CDR3 protein is CSVKDRINEKLFF. In nucleotides, the CDR3 is TGCAGCGTTAAGGACAGGATTAATGAAAAACTGTTTTTT.

The chain uses TRBV5-5 and TRBJ2-1, with D tentatively TRBD2 (6 bases). Trimming removed 4 bases at V and 1 base at J, with 12 bases between. This CDR3 region has 15 residues. Germline V CDR1 and CDR2: SGHKS, YYEKEE (reference sequence). The CDR3 sequence is CASSPTRESYNEQFF. The CDR3 DNA reads as TGTGCCAGCAGCCCAACACGGGAGTCCTACAATGAGCAGTTCTTC.

Of note for this clonotype: A read error is likely, as this CDR3 ends without the conserved phenylalanine or tryptophan. The CDR3 bases are TGTGCCGCCTGGGACTACCACAATGAGCAGTTCTTG. It codes for CAAWDYHNEQFL. The gene calls are TRBV6-2 or TRBV6-3 and TRBJ2-1; 7 nucleotides align to TRBD2. Germline values: CDR1 MNHEY, CDR2 SVGEGT. The ends lost 11 bases at V and 5 bases at J; junction bases unmatched: 6. This CDR3 is 12 amino acids long.

As for this clonotype: Compared with germline, one end of the junction differs, possibly owing to a read error. The genes are TRBV11-3 and TRBJ1-1; no firm D call. Germline CDR1 SGHNT, CDR2 YENEEA. The CDR3 runs to 16 residues. In DNA form, the CDR3 reads TGTGCCAGCAGTTTCAAGGGTGCAGGACTGAACATTGAAGCTTTCTTT. This gives the protein CASSFKGAGLNIEAFF.

The V gene is TRBV6-1, the J gene TRBJ2-1, with a possible D match to TRBD2 (6 bases). CDR3 size: 14 residues. V lost 4 bases, J lost 10 bases, and 17 bases lay in between. CDR1 and CDR2 from the germline V gene are MNHNS and SASEGT. In nucleotides, the CDR3 is TGTGCCAGCAGTGTGGGGGAGGATGTGGGGGAGCAGTTCTTC. Translating gives CASSVGEDVGEQFF.

The V and J genes are TRBV29-1 and TRBJ1-2; TRBD1 matches at 7 bases. Germline V CDR1 and CDR2: SQVTM, ANQGSEA. The CDR3 totals 14 residues. Germline trimming cut 2 bases from V and 4 bases from J; bases unmatched to any gene: 7. Written as DNA, the CDR3 is TGCAGCGTTGAAACCCAGGGGGAGGGCTATGGCTACACCTTC. Amino acids: CSVETQGEGYGYTF. Looking up the rest from reference TRBV29-1 and TRBJ1-2 gives the full variable domain: SAVISQKPSRDICQRGTSLTIQCQVDSQVTMMFWYRQQPGQSLTLIATANQGSEATYESGFVIDKFPISRPNLTFSTLTVSNMSPEDSSIYLCSVETQGEGYGYTFGSGTRLTVV.

Concerning this clonotype: A read error may account for a junction end that differs from germline. The V and J genes are TRBV11-3 and TRBJ2-1; a possible D gene is TRBD2 (6 bases). The length of the CDR3 is 13 residues. Germline V gene lookup returns CDR1 SGHNT and CDR2 YENEEA. The CDR3 DNA reads as TGTGCCAGCAGCTTCGGAGGGTCCGATGAGCAGTTCTTT. This sequence encodes CASSFGGSDEQFF.